This paragraph reports one T cell receptor beta chain. Many counts were recorded for this clonotype. Its antigen remains unidentified. The input lacks base qualities; no much larger clone sits a single base away. The study was a case-control design nested within a healthcare worker cohort in London, UK, with weekly nasopharyngeal swab PCR tests and blood sampling. Healthcare workers were recruited between 23 and 31 March 2020, during the week of the UK lockdown, and were followed weekly for up to about 16 weeks. The sample belongs to a study of early T cells in non-severe SARS-CoV-2 infection (dated by TCRdb to the early 2020s). Background for the entire study: Because TCR sequencing relied on bulk RNA taken from unsorted whole blood, pairing of alpha and beta chains was not possible. Findings and caveats that apply to the study as a whole: VDJdb matching was skewed toward anti-spike CD8 responses and likely underestimated virus-specific expansions by missing private and CD4 specificities.

Here V drops 7 bases and J drops 5 bases, and the junction holds 10 bases not matched to any gene. The CDR3, cysteine through phenylalanine, is 13 amino acids long. Kept here is only the CDR3 DNA, which spans 39 bases and is read in frame from base 1. CDR1 and CDR2 were assigned from the germline V gene as SQVTM and ANQGSEA. The library was produced with 5' RACE. Sequencing was performed on a NextSeq 500. Unique molecular identifiers were attached to individual cDNA molecules in the TCR library protocol so that sequencing error and PCR bias could be corrected. TCR alpha and beta chains were both sequenced, and the abundances of alpha and beta sequences in each sample were closely correlated with each other. The published analysis was carried out like this. Decombinator V4 was used to perform V gene, J gene and CDR3 annotation of TCR sequences. Expanded TCRs were defined as changing significantly between any two time points under a Poisson model with p below 0.0001. TCR abundances were normalised to the total number of TCRs sequenced per sample and expressed as counts per million. TRAV1-2 paired with TRAJ12, TRAJ20 or TRAJ33 defined MAIT TCRs, while TRAV10 paired with TRAJ18 defined iNKT TCRs. A search of VDJdb, accessed on 1 November 2021, was run for TCRs annotated to CMV, EBV and SARS-CoV-2, with TCRs annotated for multiple antigens excluded. Clones were called with MiXCR by TCRdb after fastp trimmed the public reads at Q25, and only in-frame beta chains were retained. Records with the same CDR3 protein are collapsed into one entry carrying the most frequent genes and DNA. These V and J calls derive from TCRdb rather than the authors' analysis. Recorded for this sample are some 32,000 distinct CDR3 sequences; roughly 3.9% of them occurred a single time. Jointly, the top ten make up about 7.5% of the sample.

The receptor comes from an adult who was a healthcare worker with PCR-confirmed SARS-CoV-2 infection or an uninfected control (not recorded which). Recombination joined TRBV29-1 with TRBJ1-1; 7 central bases correspond to TRBD1. The sequenced sample consisted of whole blood. In nucleotides, the sequence is TGCAGCGGTAGACAGGGCCGAGGGACTGAAGCTTTCTTT. Translated, it gives CSGRQGRGTEAFF.